This T cell receptor (beta chain) was sequenced for a study of cytomegalovirus exposure and HLA in healthy donors. Study-wide points: Most of the TCR beta V segments (in an earlier analysis) were productive either about 87% or about 30% of the time. In a later analysis, HLA-associated TCR beta chains were more clonally expanded than equally common others.

A word on this clone: Its antigen is unidentified.

V was trimmed by 5 bases and J by 2 bases, leaving 12 bases between them. The CDR3 consists of 15 residues. Germline lookup yields CDR1 MNHEY and CDR2 SVGAGI. PCR employed 60 Vbeta and 13 Jbeta primers. The method was immunoSEQ multiplex PCR; TCRdb's version includes in-frame clones alone and lacks a portion of them. In the table there are 70,000 to 95,000 clones, roughly 80% of which are singletons. This sequence was found in a male donor in good health and CMV-seronegative. This chain links TRBV6-5 with TRBJ1-4; TRBD1 is a possible D gene (6 bases). What was sequenced was PBMCs. CDR3 loop: CASSRSQGTNEKLFF. CDR3 in DNA: TGTGCCAGCAGTAGGAGTCAGGGGACTAATGAAAAACTGTTTTTT.